This T cell receptor (beta chain) came from a study of shared clonotypes between healthy human individuals. The naive CD8 fraction comprised CD45RO-negative cells positively selected for CCR7 and excluded terminally differentiated effector memory CD45RA+ cells. This table comes from immunoSEQ multiplex PCR, and its TCRdb copy is limited to in-frame clones, with some not included. The table records more than 600,000 clones, around 90% of them present only once. Trimming took 1 base from V and 4 from J; bases not matched to a gene: 3. This CDR3 has 14 amino acids. Germline CDR1 SGHAT, CDR2 FQDESV (reference sequence).

This chain joins TRBV11-1 and TRBJ2-5, with 7 bases that match TRBD1. The TCR was taken from a man aged 25 to 40 in good health. Sequenced input: naive CD8+ T cells sorted from blood. CDR3 amino acids: CASSLGQGIETQYF. As DNA, the CDR3 is TGTGCCAGCAGCTTAGGACAGGGAATAGAGACCCAGTACTTC.